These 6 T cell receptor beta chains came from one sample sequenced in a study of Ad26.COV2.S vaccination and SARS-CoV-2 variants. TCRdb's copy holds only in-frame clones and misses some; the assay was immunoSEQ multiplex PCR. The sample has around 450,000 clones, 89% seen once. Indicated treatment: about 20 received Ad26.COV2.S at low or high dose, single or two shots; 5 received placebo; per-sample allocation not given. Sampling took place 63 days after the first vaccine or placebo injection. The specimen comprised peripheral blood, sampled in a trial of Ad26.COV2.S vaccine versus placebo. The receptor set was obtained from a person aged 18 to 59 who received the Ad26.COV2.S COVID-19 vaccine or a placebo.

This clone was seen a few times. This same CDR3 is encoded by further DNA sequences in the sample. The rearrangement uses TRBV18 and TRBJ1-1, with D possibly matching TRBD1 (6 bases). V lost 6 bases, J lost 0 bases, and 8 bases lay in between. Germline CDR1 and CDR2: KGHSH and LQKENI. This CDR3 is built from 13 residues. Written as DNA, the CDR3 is TGTGCCAGCTCGGGGGGCATGAACACTGAAGCTTTCTTT. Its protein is CASSGGMNTEAFF.

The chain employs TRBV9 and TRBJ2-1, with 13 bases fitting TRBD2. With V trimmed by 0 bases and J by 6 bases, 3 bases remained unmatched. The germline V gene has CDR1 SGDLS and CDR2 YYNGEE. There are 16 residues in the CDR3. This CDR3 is CASSVGTSGRGNEQFF. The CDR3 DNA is TGTGCCAGCAGCGTAGGTACTAGCGGGAGGGGCAATGAGCAGTTCTTC.

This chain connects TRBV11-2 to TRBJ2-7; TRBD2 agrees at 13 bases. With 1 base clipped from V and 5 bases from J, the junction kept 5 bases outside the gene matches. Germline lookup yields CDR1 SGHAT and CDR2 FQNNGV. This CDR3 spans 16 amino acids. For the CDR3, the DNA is TGTGCCAGCAGCTTAGCCCGGACTAGCGGGAGTAACGAGCAGTACTTC. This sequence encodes CASSLARTSGSNEQYF.

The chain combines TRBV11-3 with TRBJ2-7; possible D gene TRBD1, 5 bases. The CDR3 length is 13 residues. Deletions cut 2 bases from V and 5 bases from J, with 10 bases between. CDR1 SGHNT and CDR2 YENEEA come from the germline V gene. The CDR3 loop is CASSLSRVDEQYF. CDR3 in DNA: TGTGCCAGCAGCTTAAGCAGGGTGGACGAGCAGTACTTC.

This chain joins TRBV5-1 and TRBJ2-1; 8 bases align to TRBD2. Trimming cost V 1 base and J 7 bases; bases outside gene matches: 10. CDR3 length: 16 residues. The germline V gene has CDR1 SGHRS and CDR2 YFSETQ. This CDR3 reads CASSLNPGGLLNEQFF. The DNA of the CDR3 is TGCGCCAGCAGCTTGAATCCGGGGGGGTTACTGAATGAGCAGTTCTTC.

For the CDR3, the DNA is TGTGCCACCTCCGGGACAGCGAATGAAAAACTGTTTTTT. It codes for CATSGTANEKLFF. The chain has TRBV10-3 and TRBJ1-4; 7 bases line up with TRBD1. Germline V lookup: CDR1 ENHRY, CDR2 SYGVKD. CDR3 length: 13 amino acids. The V segment lost 10 bases and the J segment 5 bases; nucleotides outside the gene matches: 7.